This T cell receptor beta chain was sequenced during a study of tissue T cells after allogeneic stem cell transplantation. Study results and caveats: Which tissue TCRs were alloreactive or antigen-specific was not determined. Some clones might be persisting host cells.

Note on this clone: Its matching antigen is unknown. Other DNA sequences in this sample translate to the same CDR3.

CDR1 LGHDT and CDR2 YNNKEL come from the germline V gene (reference sequence). V lost 1 base to trimming and J lost 3 bases, with 2 bases between them. The CDR3 contains 12 residues. Only in-frame clones appear in the TCRdb table, and some are missing; sequencing was by immunoSEQ multiplex PCR. The profile shows about 12,000 clones, approximately 70% of them singletons. The material was tissue from the right colon, obtained at autopsy. V usage is TRBV3-1 (or the pseudogene TRBV3-2) and J usage is TRBJ2-3, with unresolved D. The TCR comes from a woman aged 18 to 55 with breast cancer. The CDR3 DNA reads TGTGCCAGCAGCCAAGGGACAGATACGCAGTATTTT. This codes for CASSQGTDTQYF.